This TCR beta chain appears in the sequencing data of a study of OX40 agonist ivuxolimab in advanced cancers. Study background: Past anti-PD-1, anti-PD-L1 or anti-CTLA-4 therapy was accepted, and 40% had received some.

Profiled with immunoSEQ multiplex PCR; TCRdb holds only in-frame clones, not every one. The repertoire holds tens of thousands of clones, with approximately 86% as singletons. Germline V lookup: CDR1 SQVTM, CDR2 ANQGSEA. The CDR3 totals 10 residues. Trimming removed 6 bases at V and 8 bases at J, with 10 bases between. The chain has TRBV29-1 and TRBJ1-1, with unresolved D. This sequence originates from an adult with an advanced solid tumor such as melanoma, head and neck, liver or kidney cancer. The sequencing used CD4+ or CD8+ T cells sorted from blood, collected in a trial of the OX40 agonist ivuxolimab. CDR3 in DNA: TGCAGCGTGTCCCAATCGGAAGCTTTCTTT. Its protein product is CSVSQSEAFF. Combining the CDR3 with reference TRBV29-1 and TRBJ1-1 gives the whole variable domain SAVISQKPSRDICQRGTSLTIQCQVDSQVTMMFWYRQQPGQSLTLIATANQGSEATYESGFVIDKFPISRPNLTFSTLTVSNMSPEDSSIYLCSVSQSEAFFGQGTRLTVV.